This T cell receptor (beta chain) was recorded in a study of graft-versus-host responses after intestinal transplantation (dated by TCRdb to the early 2020s). In terms of the full investigation: Multivisceral, liver-intestinal, or isolated intestinal transplants were received by the recipients. To identify alloreactive clones, pre-transplant mixed lymphocyte reaction products were sequenced and compared with unstimulated pre-transplant donor and recipient T cells. Bulk TCR-beta CDR3 sequencing was used to track graft-versus-host and host-versus-graft alloreactive T cell clones in the graft, circulation and bone marrow after intestinal transplantation. Samples from three later patients were sequenced in-house on an Illumina MiSeq with MiXCR processing rather than by the commercial service. All recipients received anti-thymocyte globulin induction followed by maintenance tacrolimus and steroids for around three years. A peak of at least 4% donor T cells among recipient peripheral blood mononuclear cells was the definition used for donor T cell macrochimerism. Of the 20 to 30 intestinal transplant recipients enrolled in the cohort, one of whom was a retransplant, 3 patients without pretransplant specimens were excluded.

Sequences SGHNT (CDR1) and YENEEA (CDR2) are obtained from the germline V gene. The junction shows trimming of 0 bases on V and 8 bases on J, plus 11 bases between the germline ends. The CDR3 covers 14 residues, taking in both the cysteine and the phenylalanine. The entry retains the CDR3 DNA only, 42 bases that are in frame from base 1. With regard to this clone: Its binding antigen is unknown. Base qualities are not at hand, and no much larger clone is one base apart.

Intraepithelial and lamina propria lymphocytes were isolated from graft specimens using dithiothreitol, EDTA incubations and collagenase D digestion. Serial intestinal graft biopsy specimens collected up to 600 days after transplant underwent bulk TCR-beta sequencing. Study-wide findings and limitations: Conclusions were limited by the relatively low number and heterogeneity of intestinal transplant patients. Patients with donor T cell macrochimerism had high GvH to HvG T cell clonal ratios in their allografts. GvH clones were detected in recipient bone marrow, and some appeared earlier in ileal mucosa or blood, consistent with an intestinal mucosal origin. Early after transplant, peak levels of circulating GvH clones were associated with declines in HvG clones.

Library preparation employed the immunoSEQ multiplex PCR assay. Adaptive Biotechnologies carried out high-throughput TCR-beta CDR3 sequencing of genomic DNA for most patients. In the original analysis: TCR sequencing data for roughly 20 patients were retrieved from Adaptive's ImmunoSEQ software; a few other patients were processed with MiXCR and VDJtools. Because the origin of CDR3 nucleotide sequences shared between donor and recipient could not be assigned, those sequences were removed. Alloreactive clones required at least 2-fold expansion over unstimulated cells and minimum CFSE-low frequency of 0.002% (template counts) or 0.001% (read counts). Mappable clones were those detected in sequenced pre-transplant spleen, lymph node, or MLR CFSE-low populations of the donor or recipient. The cumulative frequency of alloreactive clones was calculated as a percentage of all sequences, weighted by copy number. Here the immuneACCESS table is served through TCRdb, limited to in-frame sequences with V and J called. Missing clones are a known gap in these copies; in checked studies unresolved V genes cover under half, and the rest lacks a known reason. V and J calls and clone size are given by that table; D and trimming were obtained from the DNA. For this sample there are 9,000 to 15,000 clones; about 80% appear just once. The ten largest clones take up roughly 4.3% of the sample.

Source: ileum tissue, taken 140 to 150 days after intestinal transplantation. The rearranged segments are TRBV11-3 and TRBJ2-1; 6 matching bases give a weak D call of TRBD2. This TCR was sampled from a human patient who received an intestinal transplant, so some T cells may come from the graft donor. The CDR3 region reads CASSLDGSSDEQFF. At the DNA level, the sequence is TGTGCCAGCAGCTTAGACGGGAGTTCGGATGAGCAGTTCTTC.